These 12 T cell receptor beta chains were sequenced from one sample in a study of blood T cell repertoires in COVID-19. This table comes from immunoSEQ multiplex PCR, and its TCRdb copy is limited to in-frame clones, with some not included. The sample shows 90,000 to 140,000 clones, 85% of them seen only once. The material sequenced was peripheral blood. The receptors come from a man aged 50-59 years with acute or convalescent COVID-19.

The genes are TRBV7-6 and TRBJ1-2, with 7 bases aligning to TRBD1. The junction had 17 bases not matched to a gene; V was cut back by 1 base and J by 0 bases. The CDR3 runs to 20 residues. Germline values: CDR1 SGHVS, CDR2 FNYEAQ. DNA of the CDR3: TGTGCCAGCAGCTTAGAGCTAGAGGGGGGCAGGGGGATCGCTAACTATGGCTACACCTTC. Translated, it gives CASSLELEGGRGIANYGYTF.

This clone was seen a few times. V usage is TRBV7-9 and J usage is TRBJ1-3, with D unclear. Trimming took off 0 bases at V and 2 bases at J, with 8 bases between the two ends. There are 15 residues in the CDR3. Germline V CDR1 and CDR2: SEHNR, FQNEAQ (reference sequence). CDR3 sequence: CASSLAGGTGNTIYF. CDR3 coding DNA: TGTGCCAGCAGCTTAGCTGGAGGGACTGGAAACACCATATATTTT.

This clone was counted once. The chain couples TRBV7-9 to TRBJ1-2, with a tentative D call TRBD1 (5 bases). Germline V gives CDR1 SEHNR, CDR2 FQNEAQ (reference sequence). V was trimmed by 2 bases and J by 6 bases, leaving 10 bases between them. The length of the CDR3 is 13 residues. CDR3 DNA sequence: TGTGCCAGCAGCTTACAGGGTCCGGATGGCTACACCTTC. Its translation: CASSLQGPDGYTF.

The chain uses TRBV7-9 and TRBJ1-1; 9 bases agree with TRBD1. The germline V gene encodes CDR1 SEHNR and CDR2 FQNEAQ (reference sequence). The CDR3 is 17 amino acids. After removal of 3 bases from V and 1 base from J, the junction contained 9 bases not matched to a gene. CDR3 residues: CASSLAPTGGANTEAFF. The CDR3 DNA is TGTGCCAGCAGCTTGGCCCCGACAGGGGGTGCGAACACTGAAGCTTTCTTT.

V and J are TRBV28 and TRBJ1-2; a possible D gene is TRBD1 (5 bases). With 1 base removed from V and 2 bases from J, the gap between germline ends came to 8 bases. Germline CDR1 reads MDHEN; CDR2 reads SYDVKM. The CDR3 totals 14 residues. The CDR3 protein is CASSLYGGNYGYTF. CDR3 in DNA: TGTGCCAGCAGTTTATACGGGGGGAACTATGGCTACACCTTC.

This clone was observed once. The chain is built from TRBV5-1 and TRBJ1-1; 8 nucleotides match TRBD1. The V and J ends lost 3 bases and 5 bases, in that order; junction bases with no gene match: 9. Germline V gives CDR1 SGHRS, CDR2 YFSETQ. The CDR3 extends over 15 amino acids. Here the CDR3 DNA reads TGCGCCAGCAGCTCTTCAACAGGGGGTTGGACTGAAGCTTTCTTT. Encoded protein: CASSSSTGGWTEAFF.

The rearrangement links TRBV4-1 to TRBJ2-7; the match to TRBD1 covers 8 bases. Germline V gene lookup returns CDR1 MGHRA and CDR2 YSYEKL. This CDR3 comprises 13 residues. The ends lost 3 bases at V and 6 bases at J; junction bases unmatched: 4. The CDR3: CASSQQGAGEQYF. The CDR3 DNA is TGCGCCAGCAGCCAGCAGGGGGCTGGCGAGCAGTACTTC.

The chain's CDR3 is CAWRRQGVNYEQYF. The DNA for the CDR3 is TGTGCCTGGAGACGGCAGGGGGTTAACTACGAGCAGTACTTC. The chain uses TRBV30 and TRBJ2-7; 7 positions match TRBD1. Germline-derived CDR1 and CDR2 are GTSNPN and SVGIG (reference sequence). The CDR3 extends over 14 amino acids. V was pared by 3 bases and J by 3 bases, with 8 bases of the junction left unmatched. The full variable domain, completed using reference TRBV30 and TRBJ2-7, is SQTIHQWPATLVQPVGSPLSLECTVEGTSNPNLYWYRQAAGRGLQLLFYSVGIGQISSEVPQNLSASRPQDRQFILSSKKLLLSDSGFYLCAWRRQGVNYEQYFGPGTRLTVT.

The chain is built from TRBV6-5 and TRBJ2-7, with D possibly matching TRBD1 (6 bases). Germline V gene lookup returns CDR1 MNHEY and CDR2 SVGAGI. V was trimmed by 5 bases and J by 2 bases, leaving 13 bases between them. This CDR3 is 14 amino acids long. The CDR3 region is CASSPGQIAYEQYF. The CDR3 DNA reads TGTGCCAGCAGTCCTGGACAGATAGCCTACGAGCAGTACTTC.

The gene calls are TRBV2 and TRBJ1-2; the D gene is possibly TRBD1 (6 bases). Germline CDR1 SNHLY, CDR2 FYNNEI. Trimming took 5 bases from V and 6 from J, leaving 13 bases between them. This CDR3 contains 13 residues. The CDR3: CASSSPGADGYTF. In nucleotides, the CDR3 is TGTGCCAGCAGTTCCCCAGGGGCGGATGGCTACACCTTC.

This chain connects TRBV11-3 to TRBJ2-1, with 8 bases identical to TRBD2. This CDR3 comprises 15 residues. V was clipped by 1 base and J by 5 bases; unmatched bases: 4. CDR1 and CDR2 (germline): SGHNT, YENEEA. In DNA form, the CDR3 reads TGTGCCAGCAGCTTAGGCGGGGGGCAGGACAATGAGCAGTTCTTC. Its protein is CASSLGGGQDNEQFF.

The rearrangement uses TRBV5-6 and TRBJ2-6, with 9 bases that match TRBD1. CDR1 and CDR2 from the germline V gene are SGHDT and YYEEEE. The trim removed 4 bases at V and 1 base at J, leaving 9 bases unmatched. This CDR3 spans 18 amino acids. CDR3 coding DNA: TGTGCCAGCAGCCTGATGGGAGACAGGGGGTCTGGGGCCAACGTCCTGACTTTC. Translating gives CASSLMGDRGSGANVLTF.